This passage covers 9 T cell receptor beta chains from one sample sequenced in a study of cytomegalovirus exposure and HLA in healthy donors. PCR was performed using 60 Vbeta and 13 Jbeta primers. Here immunoSEQ multiplex PCR was the method, and the copy in TCRdb shows in-frame clones only, minus some. The table has approximately 170,000 clones, under 70% seen once. Sequencing input: PBMCs. The receptors come from a woman in her forties in good health and CMV-seropositive.

In nucleotides, the CDR3 is TGTGCCAGCAGAACCGCACAGGGAAATAGCAATCAGCCCCAGCATTTT. This translates into CASRTAQGNSNQPQHF. The rearrangement links TRBV6-6 to TRBJ1-5, with TRBD1 as a possible D gene (6 bases). This CDR3 has 16 residues. Looked up from germline, CDR1 is MNHNY and CDR2 is SVGAGI (reference sequence). Trimming took 6 bases from V and 0 from J, leaving 15 bases between them.

This chain joins TRBV29-1 and TRBJ1-2; D might be TRBD1 (5 bases). The CDR3 is 17 amino acids. Looked up from germline, CDR1 is SQVTM and CDR2 is ANQGSEA. V lost 0 bases and J 6 bases, leaving 23 bases between the germline ends. CDR3 sequence: CSVEDRERSREADGYTF. CDR3 in DNA: TGCAGCGTTGAAGACCGGGAGCGGTCCAGGGAAGCAGATGGCTACACCTTC.

This clone was observed a single time. This chain connects TRBV9 to TRBJ2-7, with TRBD2 matching over 13 bases. The CDR3 covers 15 residues. J gave up 5 bases and V 4 bases, and 6 bases lay outside the gene matches. Germline CDR1 is SGDLS and CDR2 is YYNGEE. The CDR3 bases are TGTGCCAGCAGCCCACTAGCGGGAGGGCCCCACGAGCAGTACTTC. This encodes CASSPLAGGPHEQYF. Full variable domain (remainder filled in from reference TRBV9 and TRBJ2-7): DSGVTQTPKHLITATGQRVTLRCSPRSGDLSVYWYQQSLDQGLQFLIQYYNGEERAKGNILERFSAQQFPDLHSELNLSSLELGDSALYFCASSPLAGGPHEQYFGPGTRLTVT.

In its sample, this clone was seen once. J is TRBJ2-3 and V is TRBV9, with 10 bases lining up with TRBD2. CDR1 and CDR2 from the germline V gene are SGDLS and YYNGEE. The CDR3 covers 12 residues. The V gene end was trimmed by 4 bases and the J gene end by 9 bases; junction bases not matched to a gene: 2. CDR3: CASSPAGGTQYF. Written as DNA, the CDR3 is TGTGCCAGCAGCCCAGCGGGGGGGACGCAGTATTTT.

With respect to this clone: Within the sample, other DNA sequences also encode this same CDR3. The CDR3 DNA reads TGTGCCAGTAGTGTGACAGGGGGGAACACTGAAGCTTTCTTT. Its translation: CASSVTGGNTEAFF. V gene TRBV19 combines with J gene TRBJ1-1; 9 positions agree with TRBD1. V dropped 5 bases and J dropped 1; count of bases not matched to a gene: 2. The CDR3 contains 14 residues. Germline V CDR1 and CDR2: LNHDA, SQIVND (reference sequence).

The chain joins TRBV18 to TRBJ2-1; 8 bases align to TRBD2. The trim removed 1 base at V and 7 bases at J, leaving 3 bases unmatched. The CDR3 runs to 14 residues. CDR1 and CDR2 from the germline V gene are KGHSH and LQKENI. The CDR3 protein is CASSPLGTSNEQFF. In DNA, the CDR3 is TGTGCCAGCTCACCACTTGGGACTAGTAATGAGCAGTTCTTC. Based on the CDR3 plus reference TRBV18 and TRBJ2-1, the full variable domain is NAGVMQNPRHLVRRRGQEARLRCSPMKGHSHVYWYRQLPEEGLKFMVYLQKENIIDESGMPKERFSAEFPKEGPSILRIQQVVRGDSAAYFCASSPLGTSNEQFFGPGTRLTVL.

CDR3 nucleotide sequence: TGTGCCAGCAGCTCGCCGGGGGGACGATCCAATGAGCAGTTCTTC. It specifies CASSSPGGRSNEQFF. The V and J genes are TRBV7-8 and TRBJ2-1; 7 nucleotides align to TRBD2. The CDR3 contains 15 residues. CDR1 and CDR2 from the germline V gene are SGHVS and FQNEAQ. With 4 bases clipped from V and 6 bases from J, the junction kept 9 bases outside the gene matches.

V gene TRBV29-1 combines with J gene TRBJ2-3, with 8 bases identical to TRBD1. V lost 7 bases and J lost 2; bases outside the gene matches: 5. CDR1 and CDR2 (germline): SQVTM, ANQGSEA. The CDR3 contains 13 residues. This CDR3 is CSGLQGVTDTQYF. The DNA for the CDR3 is TGCAGCGGGCTACAGGGGGTCACAGATACGCAGTATTTT.

This sequence joins TRBV9 and TRBJ1-3, with 8 bases aligning to TRBD1. CDR1 and CDR2 from the germline V gene are SGDLS and YYNGEE. The CDR3 totals 15 residues. The V gene end was trimmed by 2 bases and the J gene end by 4 bases; junction bases not matched to a gene: 5. CDR3 loop: CASSVGQGPGNTIYF. The CDR3, as DNA: TGTGCCAGCAGCGTTGGACAGGGCCCAGGAAACACCATATATTTT.